This TCR beta chain stems from a study of response to subunit inactivated influenza vaccine (dated by TCRdb to 2017 to 2018). Looking at the study overall: To follow how T cells responded to a trivalent subunit inactivated influenza vaccine, the researchers relied on deep quantitative profiling of the T cell receptor repertoire. The full study reports these points: The authors suggested that each seasonal influenza vaccination may recruit only a limited number of new T cells.

Libraries were prepared through RT-PCR. The sequencing machine was an Illumina HiSeq 2500. TCRdb passed the public sequencing reads through fastp at Q25 and MiXCR, retaining productive beta sequences. Each entry merges the rows of one CDR3 protein and shows their most common DNA and genes. Across this sample there are 600,000 to 850,000 distinct CDR3 sequences, with around 15% seen only once. About 7.4% of the sample is taken by the ten largest. Points on this clonotype: Its antigen is currently not known. The junction departs from germline at one end; a sequencing error may be responsible.

The CDR3 runs 13 residues from the cysteine to the phenylalanine. The CDR3 DNA has 39 bases and is translated from base 1. Taken from the germline V gene (reference sequence), the CDR1 and CDR2 loops are DFQATT and SNEGSKA. This TCR came from a man between 50 and 59 years old who received an inactivated influenza vaccine. Donor details come from another sample of the same person, matched by shared clones. The V and J segments used are TRBV20-1 and TRBJ2-3, and TRBD2 matches 14 of the central bases. This material consisted of PBMCs from blood, taken less than 15 days before vaccination. The CDR3 sequence is CSVPNHGTSGGGF. The base sequence is TGCAGTGTCCCCAACCACGGGACTAGCGGGGGCGGATTT.